This T cell receptor (beta chain) was sequenced during a study of CD8+CD57+ T cells in acquired aplastic anemia. At the level of the study: When averaged, DNA from sorted CD4+ and CD8+ cells came to approximately 3 ug.

Before being chosen for sequencing, patients had shown CD8+CD57+ cell expansion by flow cytometry. Each patient carried a diagnosis of severe acquired aplastic anemia. Blood was sampled before the patients had received any therapy. Study-wide results and limits: The number of CD8+ CDR3 sequences shared by patients and controls was about 30.

This CDR3 has 17 residues. CDR1 is SGHAT and CDR2 is FQNNGV in the germline V gene. Trimming removed 6 bases from V and 5 bases from J; junction bases left unmatched: 14. Genomic DNA, serving as template, underwent TCR beta VDJ and CDR3 profiling. One entry per CDR3 protein, called by TCRdb with MiXCR from the reads. The top ten hold 25% to 30% of the sample, which has about 120,000 distinct CDR3 sequences, under 60% seen once. Concerning this clonotype itself: What it binds is unknown.

V gene TRBV11-2 combines with J gene TRBJ2-1, with 9 bases fitting TRBD2. Material: sorted CD4+, CD8+, or CD8+CD57+ T cells (not recorded which) from PBMCs. The sequence derives from a human donor with aplastic anemia. This chain's CDR3 is CASSPSGAGGPHNEQFF. The CDR3 DNA reads as TGTGCCAGCAGTCCCTCGGGGGCGGGAGGGCCCCACAATGAGCAGTTCTTC. The complete variable domain, with remaining parts taken from reference TRBV11-2 and TRBJ2-1, reads EAGVAQSPRYKIIEKRQSVAFWCNPISGHATLYWYQQILGQGPKLLIQFQNNGVVDDSQLPKDRFSAERLKGVDSTLKIQPAKLEDSAVYLCASSPSGAGGPHNEQFFGPGTRLTVL.